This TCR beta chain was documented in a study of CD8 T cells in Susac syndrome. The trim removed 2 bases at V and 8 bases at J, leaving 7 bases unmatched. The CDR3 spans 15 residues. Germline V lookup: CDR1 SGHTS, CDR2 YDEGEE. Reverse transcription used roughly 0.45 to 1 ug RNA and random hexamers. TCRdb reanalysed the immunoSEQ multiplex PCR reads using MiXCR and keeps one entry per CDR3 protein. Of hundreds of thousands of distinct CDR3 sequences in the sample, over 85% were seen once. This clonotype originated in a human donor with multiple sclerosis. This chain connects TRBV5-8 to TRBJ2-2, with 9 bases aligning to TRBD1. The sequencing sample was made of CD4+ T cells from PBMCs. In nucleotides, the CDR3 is TGTGCCAGCAGCTTCGGACAGGGGAGCATGGGGGAGCTGTTTTTT. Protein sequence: CASSFGQGSMGELFF.